This T cell receptor beta chain came from a study of T-cell memory formation after mild COVID-19. TCRdb used MiXCR to reprocess the 5' RACE reads, holding one entry per CDR3 protein. In the table there are 470,000 or so distinct CDR3 sequences, 20% of which are singletons. Germline V gene sequence: CDR1 SGHTA, CDR2 FQGNSA. V gave up 8 bases and J gave up 4 bases; unmatched junction bases: 6. The CDR3 covers 14 residues. The sequencing sample was made of PBMCs or a T cell subset sorted from them (not recorded which). The TCR sequence derives from an adult woman who had mild COVID-19 (a few samples of this study predate the infection). Cell type and time point are not known. The chain links TRBV7-2 to TRBJ1-5; 9 nucleotides line up with TRBD1. CDR3 protein: CASLGGTGNQPQHF. The CDR3 DNA reads TGTGCCAGCCTCGGAGGGACAGGGAATCAGCCCCAGCATTTT.